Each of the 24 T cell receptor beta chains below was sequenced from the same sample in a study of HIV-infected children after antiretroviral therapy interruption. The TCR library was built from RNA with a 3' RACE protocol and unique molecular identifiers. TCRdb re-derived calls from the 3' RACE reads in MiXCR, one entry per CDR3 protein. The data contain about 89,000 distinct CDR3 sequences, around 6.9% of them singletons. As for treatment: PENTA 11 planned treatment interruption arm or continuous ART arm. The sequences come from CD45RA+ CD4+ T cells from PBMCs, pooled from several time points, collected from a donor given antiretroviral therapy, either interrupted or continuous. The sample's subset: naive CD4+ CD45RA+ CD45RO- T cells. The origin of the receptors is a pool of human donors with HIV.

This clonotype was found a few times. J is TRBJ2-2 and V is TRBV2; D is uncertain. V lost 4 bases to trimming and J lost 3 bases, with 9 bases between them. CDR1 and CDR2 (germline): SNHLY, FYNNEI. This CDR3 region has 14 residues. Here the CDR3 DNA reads TGTGCCAGCAGTGTGCTTAGGGACACCGGGGAGCTGTTTTTT. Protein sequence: CASSVLRDTGELFF. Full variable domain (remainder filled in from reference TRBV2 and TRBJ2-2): EPEVTQTPSHQVTQMGQEVILRCVPISNHLYFYWYRQILGQKVEFLVSFYNNEISEKSEIFDDQFSVERPDGSNFTLKIRSTKLEDSAMYFCASSVLRDTGELFFGEGSRLTVL.

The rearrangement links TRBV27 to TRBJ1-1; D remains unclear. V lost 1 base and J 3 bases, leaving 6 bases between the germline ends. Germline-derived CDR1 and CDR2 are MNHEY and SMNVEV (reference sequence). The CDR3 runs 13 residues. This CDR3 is CASSLLRDTEAFF. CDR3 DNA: TGTGCCAGCAGTTTATTACGGGACACTGAAGCTTTCTTT.

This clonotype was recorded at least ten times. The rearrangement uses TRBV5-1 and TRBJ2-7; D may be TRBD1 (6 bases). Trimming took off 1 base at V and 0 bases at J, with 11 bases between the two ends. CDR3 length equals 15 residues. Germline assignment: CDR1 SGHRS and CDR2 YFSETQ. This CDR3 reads CASSLSQGSSYEQYF. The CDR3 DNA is TGCGCCAGCAGCTTGTCCCAGGGGTCCTCCTACGAGCAGTACTTC.

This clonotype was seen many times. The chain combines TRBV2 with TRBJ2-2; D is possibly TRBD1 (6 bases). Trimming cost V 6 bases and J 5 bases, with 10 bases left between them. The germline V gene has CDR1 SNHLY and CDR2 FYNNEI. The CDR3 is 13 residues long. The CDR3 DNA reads TGTGCCAGCAGGAAAACAGGGACCGGGGAGCTGTTTTTT. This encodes CASRKTGTGELFF.

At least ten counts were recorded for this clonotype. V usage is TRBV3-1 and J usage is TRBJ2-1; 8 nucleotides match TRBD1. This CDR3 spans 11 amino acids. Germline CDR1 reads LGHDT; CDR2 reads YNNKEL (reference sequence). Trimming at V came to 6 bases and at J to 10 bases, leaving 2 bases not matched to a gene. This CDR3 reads CASRDRGEQFF. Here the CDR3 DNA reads TGTGCCAGCAGAGACAGGGGCGAGCAGTTCTTC.

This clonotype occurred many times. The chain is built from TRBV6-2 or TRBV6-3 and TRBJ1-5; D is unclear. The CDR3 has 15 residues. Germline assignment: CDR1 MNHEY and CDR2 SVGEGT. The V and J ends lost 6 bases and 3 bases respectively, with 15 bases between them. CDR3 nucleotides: TGTGCCAGCAGCTTCTGGACGCTTTACAATCAGCCCCAGCATTTT. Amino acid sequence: CASSFWTLYNQPQHF.

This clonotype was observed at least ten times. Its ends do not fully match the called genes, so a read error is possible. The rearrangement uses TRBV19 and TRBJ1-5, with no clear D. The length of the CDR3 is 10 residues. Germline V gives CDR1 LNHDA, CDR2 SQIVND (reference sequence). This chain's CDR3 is CASSDQPQHF. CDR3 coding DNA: TGTGCCAGTAGCGATCAGCCCCAGCATTTT.

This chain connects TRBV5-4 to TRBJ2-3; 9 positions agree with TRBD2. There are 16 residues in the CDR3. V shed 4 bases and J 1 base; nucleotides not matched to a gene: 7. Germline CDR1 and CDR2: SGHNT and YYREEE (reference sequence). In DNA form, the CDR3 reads TGTGCCAGCAGCAGGGGACTAGCTGGGGGCACAGATACGCAGTATTTT. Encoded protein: CASSRGLAGGTDTQYF.

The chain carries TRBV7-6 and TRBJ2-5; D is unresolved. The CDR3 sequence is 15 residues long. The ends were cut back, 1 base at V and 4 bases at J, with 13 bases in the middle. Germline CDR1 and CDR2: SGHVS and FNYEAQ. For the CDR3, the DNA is TGTGCCAGCAGCTTAGTCGCAGGTTTCCGAGAGACCCAGTACTTC. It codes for CASSLVAGFRETQYF.

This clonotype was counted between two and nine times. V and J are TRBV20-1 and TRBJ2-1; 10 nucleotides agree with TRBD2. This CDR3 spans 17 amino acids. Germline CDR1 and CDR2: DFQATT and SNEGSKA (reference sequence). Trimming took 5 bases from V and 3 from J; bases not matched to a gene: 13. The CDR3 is CSAGGLLAGDDYNEQFF. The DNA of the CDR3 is TGCAGTGCTGGGGGGCTGCTAGCGGGAGACGACTACAATGAGCAGTTCTTC.

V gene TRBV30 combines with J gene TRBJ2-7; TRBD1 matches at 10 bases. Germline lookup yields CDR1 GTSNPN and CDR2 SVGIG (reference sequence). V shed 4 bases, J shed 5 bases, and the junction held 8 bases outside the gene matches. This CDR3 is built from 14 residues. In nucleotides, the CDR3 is TGTGCCTGGATGGTAAAGACAGGGGGCCACGAGCAGTACTTC. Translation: CAWMVKTGGHEQYF.

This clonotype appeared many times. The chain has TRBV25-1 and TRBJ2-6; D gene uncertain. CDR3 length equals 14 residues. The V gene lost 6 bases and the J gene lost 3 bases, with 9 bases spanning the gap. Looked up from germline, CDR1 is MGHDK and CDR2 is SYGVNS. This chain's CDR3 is CASSLRGGANVLTF. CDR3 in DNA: TGTGCCAGCAGCCTCCGTGGTGGGGCCAACGTCCTGACTTTC.

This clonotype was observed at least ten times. The CDR3 region is CASSILLGTRTFTEAFF. DNA for the CDR3: TGTGCCAGCAGTATCCTCCTAGGGACGCGGACTTTCACTGAAGCTTTCTTT. The gene calls are TRBV28 and TRBJ1-1, with D possibly matching TRBD1 (5 bases). The CDR3 contains 17 residues. The germline V and J ends were trimmed by 5 bases and 4 bases, with 23 bases remaining between them. Germline CDR1 is MDHEN and CDR2 is SYDVKM.

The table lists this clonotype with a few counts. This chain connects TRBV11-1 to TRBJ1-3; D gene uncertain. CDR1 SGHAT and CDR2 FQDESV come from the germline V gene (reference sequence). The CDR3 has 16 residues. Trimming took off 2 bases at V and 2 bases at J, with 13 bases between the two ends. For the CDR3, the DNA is TGTGCCAGCAGCTTACATCTCGCGGGCCCTGGAAACACCATATATTTT. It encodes CASSLHLAGPGNTIYF. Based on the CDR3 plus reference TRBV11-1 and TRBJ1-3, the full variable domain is EAEVAQSPRYKITEKSQAVAFWCDPISGHATLYWYRQILGQGPELLVQFQDESVVDDSQLPKDRFSAERLKGVDSTLKIQPAELGDSAMYLCASSLHLAGPGNTIYFGEGSWLTVV.

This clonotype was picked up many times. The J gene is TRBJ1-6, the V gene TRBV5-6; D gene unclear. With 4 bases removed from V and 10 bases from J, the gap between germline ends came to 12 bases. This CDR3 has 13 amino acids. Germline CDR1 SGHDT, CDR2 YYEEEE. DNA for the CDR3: TGTGCCAGCAGCCGGACCTTGGGGTCACCCCTCCACTTT. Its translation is CASSRTLGSPLHF.

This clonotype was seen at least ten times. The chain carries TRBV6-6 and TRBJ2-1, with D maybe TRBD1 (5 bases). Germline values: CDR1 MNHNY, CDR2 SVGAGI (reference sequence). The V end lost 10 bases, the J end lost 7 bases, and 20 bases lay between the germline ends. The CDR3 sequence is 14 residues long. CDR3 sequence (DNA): TGTGCCACCCGCGGCAGGGTGGTGGGGAATGAGCAGTTCTTC. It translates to CATRGRVVGNEQFF.

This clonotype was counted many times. The CDR3 nucleotides read TGTGCCAGCAGCCAAGCCTCGGTAGCAGATACGCAGTATTTT. This translates into CASSQASVADTQYF. This chain joins TRBV3-1 and TRBJ2-3, with D unclear. Trimming stripped 1 base from V and 4 bases from J, with 9 bases between. Germline CDR1 is LGHDT and CDR2 is YNNKEL (reference sequence). This CDR3 contains 14 residues.

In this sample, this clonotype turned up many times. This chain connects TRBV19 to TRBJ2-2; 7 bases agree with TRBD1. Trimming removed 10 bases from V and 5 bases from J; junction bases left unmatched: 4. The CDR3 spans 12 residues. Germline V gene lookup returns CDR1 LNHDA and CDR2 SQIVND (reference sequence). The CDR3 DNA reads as TGTGCCACACAGGGGAGAACCGGGGAGCTGTTTTTT. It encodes CATQGRTGELFF.

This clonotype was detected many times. The CDR3 coding sequence is TGCGCCAGCAGCCAGACTAGCGGGAGGGCCGAGGGAGAGACCCAGTACTTC. The encoded protein is CASSQTSGRAEGETQYF. The chain recombines TRBV5-1 with TRBJ2-5, with 14 bases that match TRBD2. Germline lookup yields CDR1 SGHRS and CDR2 YFSETQ. There are 17 residues in the CDR3. Germline trimming cut 4 bases from V and 4 bases from J; bases unmatched to any gene: 9.

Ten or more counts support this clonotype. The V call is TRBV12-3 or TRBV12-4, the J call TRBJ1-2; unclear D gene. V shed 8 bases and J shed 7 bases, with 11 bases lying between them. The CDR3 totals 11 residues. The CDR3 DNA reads TGTGCCAGCTCCCTAGGTCCTGGCTACACCTTC. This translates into CASSLGPGYTF.

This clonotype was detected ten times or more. CDR3 sequence (DNA): TGCAGCGCCACTGAGCGGGGGGAGGTACAGTATTTT. Translated: CSATERGEVQYF. The rearrangement uses TRBV20-1 and TRBJ2-3; 9 nucleotides line up with TRBD2. The CDR3 runs 12 residues. Germline CDR1 DFQATT, CDR2 SNEGSKA (reference sequence).

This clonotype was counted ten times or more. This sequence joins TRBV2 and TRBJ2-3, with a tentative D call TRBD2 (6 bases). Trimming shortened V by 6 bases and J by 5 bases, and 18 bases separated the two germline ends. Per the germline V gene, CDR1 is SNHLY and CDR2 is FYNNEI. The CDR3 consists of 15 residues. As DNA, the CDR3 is TGTGCCAGCAGAGGTCTAGCGTTAAGGCAAGATACGCAGTATTTT. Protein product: CASRGLALRQDTQYF.

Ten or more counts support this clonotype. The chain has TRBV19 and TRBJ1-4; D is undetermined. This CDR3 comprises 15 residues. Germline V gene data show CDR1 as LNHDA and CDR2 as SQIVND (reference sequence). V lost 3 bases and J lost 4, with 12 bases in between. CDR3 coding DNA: TGTGCCAGTAGTATGGTGGGCGCGAGTAATGAAAAACTGTTTTTT. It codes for CASSMVGASNEKLFF.

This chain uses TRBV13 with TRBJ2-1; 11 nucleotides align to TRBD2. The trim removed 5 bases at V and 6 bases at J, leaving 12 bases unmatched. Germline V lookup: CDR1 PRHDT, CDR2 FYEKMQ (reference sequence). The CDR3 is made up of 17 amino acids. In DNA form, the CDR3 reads TGTGCCAGCAGCGGAGGTTATACTAGCGGGGGCTCCAATGAGCAGTTCTTC. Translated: CASSGGYTSGGSNEQFF.